The clone carrying this T cell receptor (beta chain) was recorded once. The data originate from a study of blood T cell repertoires in COVID-19. The overall study: Sites in the United States, Italy and Spain provided acute and convalescent COVID-19 samples. T cells, B-cell-depleted T cells, or PBMCs supplied cDNA or gDNA.

V lost 4 bases, J lost 11 bases, and 21 bases lay in between. The CDR3 runs 14 residues. Germline lookup yields CDR1 SGHRS and CDR2 YFSETQ. The table came from immunoSEQ multiplex PCR; TCRdb's copy has only in-frame clones and leaves some out. The table has about 42,000 clones, around nine tenths seen once; the top ten hold around 2.4%. The gene calls are TRBV5-1 and TRBJ1-1; D is possibly TRBD1 (5 bases). The sequencing sample was made of peripheral blood. The clonotype originates from a human donor in a cohort sampled during active COVID-19. This CDR3 is CASSPSTGGREAFF. The CDR3 DNA is TGCGCCAGCAGCCCCTCGACGGGGGGGAGGGAGGCTTTCTTT.